A selection of T cell receptor beta chains follows, all from one sample in a study of CD8 T cells in Susac syndrome. Via MiXCR, TCRdb re-called the immunoSEQ multiplex PCR reads, giving one row per CDR3 protein. The profile covers tens of thousands of distinct CDR3 sequences, with approximately 96% appearing a single time and 0.62% taken by the ten largest. The specimen sequenced was CD8+ T cells from PBMCs. Source of these receptors: a human donor with Susac syndrome. CDR3s include the opening cysteine and the closing phenylalanine or tryptophan. The listing skips clone size in some rows; elsewhere it reads once, few, many or a size class.

len: 13
j_gene: TRBJ1-1
v_gene: TRBV27
abundance: NA
CDR3aa: CASSTSRWTEAFF

len: 14
j_gene: TRBJ2-7
v_gene: TRBV4-3
abundance: NA
CDR3aa: CASSRSDMSYEQYF

len: 12
j_gene: TRBJ1-1
v_gene: TRBV12-3/TRBV12-4
abundance: NA
CDR3aa: CASRPTNTEAFF

len: 16
j_gene: TRBJ2-3
v_gene: TRBV5-1
abundance: NA
CDR3aa: CASSLAGRRRTDTQYF

len: 14
j_gene: TRBJ2-6
v_gene: TRBV9
abundance: NA
CDR3aa: CASSVRPGANVLTF

len: 15
j_gene: TRBJ2-7
v_gene: TRBV5-1
abundance: NA
CDR3aa: CASSFHSSANYEQYF

len: 14
j_gene: TRBJ2-7
v_gene: TRBV30
abundance: NA
CDR3aa: CAWSVLYGTYEQYF

len: 14
j_gene: TRBJ2-1
v_gene: TRBV20-1
abundance: NA
CDR3aa: CSARPGQGYNEQFF

len: 14
j_gene: TRBJ2-7
v_gene: TRBV20-1
abundance: NA
CDR3aa: CSASPRTRDYEQYF

len: 17
j_gene: TRBJ2-5
v_gene: TRBV12-3/TRBV12-4
abundance: NA
CDR3aa: CASSSTAMAGDQETQYF

len: 12
j_gene: TRBJ2-3
v_gene: TRBV5-1
abundance: NA
CDR3aa: CASSQYTDTQCF

len: 18
j_gene: TRBJ2-7
v_gene: TRBV23-1
abundance: NA
CDR3aa: CASSHPRGRWTGSYEQYF

len: 14
j_gene: TRBJ1-2
v_gene: TRBV29-1
abundance: NA
CDR3aa: CSVEIGGPYYGYTF

len: 12
j_gene: TRBJ2-7
v_gene: TRBV29-1
abundance: NA
CDR3aa: CSVLGVVHEQYF

len: 16
j_gene: TRBJ1-1
v_gene: TRBV6-6
abundance: NA
CDR3aa: CASSYFAQSLNTEAFF

len: 12
j_gene: TRBJ2-7
v_gene: TRBV6-5
abundance: NA
CDR3aa: CASSYSPYEQYF

len: 13
j_gene: TRBJ2-5
v_gene: TRBV19
abundance: NA
CDR3aa: CASSGGPGETQYF

len: 16
j_gene: TRBJ2-3
v_gene: TRBV6-1
abundance: NA
CDR3aa: CASKRVTSASTDTQYF

len: 16
j_gene: TRBJ2-1
v_gene: TRBV30
abundance: NA
CDR3aa: CAWSASQGWSYNEQFF

len: 16
j_gene: TRBJ1-5
v_gene: TRBV27
abundance: NA
CDR3aa: CASRPGQVISNQPQHF

len: 17
j_gene: TRBJ2-7
v_gene: TRBV5-4
abundance: NA
CDR3aa: CASSRDGWTGSSYEQYF

len: 13
j_gene: TRBJ1-2
v_gene: TRBV25-1
abundance: NA
CDR3aa: CASSAPQLLGYTF

len: 13
j_gene: TRBJ2-5
v_gene: TRBV6-1
abundance: NA
CDR3aa: CASSGGRGETQYF

len: 19
j_gene: TRBJ1-4
v_gene: TRBV30
abundance: NA
CDR3aa: CAWSVPGTAEGATNEKLFF

len: 13
j_gene: TRBJ2-1
v_gene: TRBV29-1
abundance: NA
CDR3aa: CSGRGRGLNEQFF

len: 16
j_gene: TRBJ1-6
v_gene: TRBV6-5
abundance: NA
CDR3aa: CASSYSRGGHNSPLHF

len: 12
j_gene: TRBJ1-4
v_gene: TRBV20-1
abundance: NA
CDR3aa: CSAKRGNEKLFF

len: 13
j_gene: TRBJ2-7
v_gene: TRBV10-3
abundance: NA
CDR3aa: CAISDRVEYEQYF

len: 15
j_gene: TRBJ2-5
v_gene: TRBV7-9
abundance: NA
CDR3aa: CASSHRDRGLETQYF

len: 12
j_gene: TRBJ1-2
v_gene: TRBV5-6
abundance: NA
CDR3aa: CASSVGALGYTF

len: 11
j_gene: TRBJ1-3
v_gene: TRBV20-1
abundance: NA
CDR3aa: CSALSGNTIYF

len: 14
j_gene: TRBJ2-7
v_gene: TRBV19
abundance: NA
CDR3aa: CASSPSGGRAEQYF

len: 15
j_gene: TRBJ1-5
v_gene: TRBV7-8
abundance: NA
CDR3aa: CASSLGRGPNQPQHF

len: 16
j_gene: TRBJ2-1
v_gene: TRBV20-1
abundance: NA
CDR3aa: CSAREPFAGAYNEQFF

len: 12
j_gene: TRBJ2-5
v_gene: TRBV12-3/TRBV12-4
abundance: NA
CDR3aa: CASSKLQETQYF

len: 14
j_gene: TRBJ2-1
v_gene: TRBV12-3/TRBV12-4
abundance: NA
CDR3aa: CASTTPGIDNEQFF

len: 14
j_gene: TRBJ2-7
v_gene: TRBV28
abundance: NA
CDR3aa: CASTVGGGLYEQYF

len: 11
j_gene: TRBJ1-2
v_gene: TRBV6-1
abundance: NA
CDR3aa: CAIRGWAGYTF

len: 13
j_gene: TRBJ2-3
v_gene: TRBV12-3/TRBV12-4
abundance: NA
CDR3aa: CASTHRAGDTQYF

len: 13
j_gene: TRBJ1-2
v_gene: TRBV6-2/TRBV6-3
abundance: once
CDR3aa: CASLRDSLDGYTF

len: 14
j_gene: TRBJ2-3
v_gene: TRBV27
abundance: NA
CDR3aa: CASSLYLRADTQYF

len: 15
j_gene: TRBJ1-3
v_gene: TRBV3-1
abundance: NA
CDR3aa: CASSQDRFSGNTIYF